This T cell receptor (beta chain) was recovered during a study of read filtering for tumor transcriptome and immune sequencing. Study background: Revised staging placed fewer than ten patients in R-ISS I, some 17 in II, about seven in III.

This library used about 400 ng RNA and molecular barcoded adaptors spanning alpha/delta and beta/gamma chains. A single record per CDR3 protein comes from TCRdb applying MiXCR to the reads. The table includes some 46,000 distinct CDR3 sequences, 12% detected once. The sample holds many counts of this clonotype. The CDR3 covers 14 residues. Losses at the gene ends were 7 bases for V and 5 bases for J; bases not matched to a gene: 7. CDR1 is SGHRS and CDR2 is YFSETQ in the germline V gene. V and J are TRBV5-1 and TRBJ2-2; 8 nucleotides match TRBD1. Sequencing was done on a sample of a population of CD138-negative cells sorted from bone marrow. The TCR comes from a donor aged 40 or over with multiple myeloma. DNA of the CDR3: TGCGCCAGCTCGGACAGGGCATCGACCGGGGAGCTGTTTTTT. Its protein is CASSDRASTGELFF.